This T cell receptor (beta chain) derives from a study of blood T cells in healthy people across ages. Study results and limitations: Long-lived donors carried more naive CD4+ cells and greater diversity than aged donors.

The individuals who served as donors were healthy Caucasians living in Russia, aged about 6 to 95. The second PCR ran about 6 to 11 cycles with a sample-barcoded 5' primer and J-beta primers. A template-switch adaptor with 12 random nucleotides tagged each cDNA molecule. TCRdb reprocessed the 5' RACE reads with MiXCR, giving one entry per CDR3 protein. The sample lists hundreds of thousands of distinct CDR3 sequences; 53% were seen once. Points on this clonotype: Its antigen is not identified.

V was cut by 8 bases and J by 3 bases, with 26 bases left in between. CDR3 length equals 17 residues. This chain links TRBV12-3 or TRBV12-4 with TRBJ2-7; D tentatively reads TRBD1 or TRBD2 (5 bases each). Material: blood. The clonotype originates from a man older than 75 in good health. This CDR3 reads CASVYLGGGSDHYEQYF. In nucleotides, the CDR3 is TGTGCCAGCGTCTACCTTGGGGGTGGTTCAGACCACTACGAGCAGTACTTC.